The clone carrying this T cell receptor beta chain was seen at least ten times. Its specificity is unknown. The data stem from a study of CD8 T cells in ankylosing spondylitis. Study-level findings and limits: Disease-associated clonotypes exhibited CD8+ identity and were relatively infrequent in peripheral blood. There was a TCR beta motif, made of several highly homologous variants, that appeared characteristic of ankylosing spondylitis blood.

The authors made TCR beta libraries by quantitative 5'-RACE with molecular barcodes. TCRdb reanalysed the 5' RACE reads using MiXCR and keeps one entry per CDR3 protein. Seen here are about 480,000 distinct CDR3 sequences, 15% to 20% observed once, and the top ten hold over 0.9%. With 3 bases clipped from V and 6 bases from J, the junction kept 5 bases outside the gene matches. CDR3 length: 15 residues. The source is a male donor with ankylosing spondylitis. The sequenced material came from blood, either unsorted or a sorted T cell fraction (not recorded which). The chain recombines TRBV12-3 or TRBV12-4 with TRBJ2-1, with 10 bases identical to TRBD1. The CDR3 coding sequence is TGTGCCAGCAGTTTCTCGGGACAGGGGATCAATGAGCAGTTCTTC. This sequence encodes CASSFSGQGINEQFF.